This T cell receptor beta chain emerged from a study of T cell repertoires in cytomegalovirus infection. Study-wide context: In public TCR beta signatures, there were indications of both CMV infection and matching HLA type.

Overall study results and limits: Summed public TCR beta family frequency identified CMV carriers bearing the relevant HLA. Dominating the ex vivo response were HLA-C-restricted CMV-specific TCR beta clonotypes.

TCRdb reprocessed the reads with MiXCR, giving one entry per CDR3 protein. Among fewer than 300,000 distinct CDR3 sequences listed, about 26% were seen once. With respect to this clonotype: Its antigen remains unidentified.

Trimming stripped 3 bases from V and 8 bases from J, with 20 bases between. CDR1 is SGHDN, CDR2 FVKESK, per germline. The CDR3 sequence is 16 residues long. This receptor was taken from a human donor in good health (CMV status not recorded). Some clones in this sample may be carry-over from other donors' samples. Sequencing used PBMCs. The chain has TRBV14 and TRBJ2-1; possibly TRBD1 for D (6 bases). CDR3 sequence (DNA): TGTGCCAGCAGCCAGATACAGGGTAATGGAGGATATGAGCAGTTCTTC. Protein: CASSQIQGNGGYEQFF.